These 26 T cell receptor beta chains share one sample of origin, sequenced in a study of cytomegalovirus exposure and HLA in healthy donors. In the PCR, 60 Vbeta and 13 Jbeta primers were used. TCRdb's table, derived via immunoSEQ multiplex PCR, lists solely in-frame clones and lacks some. The repertoire holds 150,000 to 200,000 clones, with around 77% as singletons. The source material was PBMCs. The origin of the receptors is a young woman in good health and CMV-seronegative.

The CDR3 coding sequence is TGTGCCACCAGCAGAGATCGGGGGGGCGCCACTGGGGCCAACGTCCTGACTTTC. Protein: CATSRDRGGATGANVLTF. The V gene is TRBV15, the J gene TRBJ2-6; 8 nucleotides align to TRBD2. V lost 0 bases, J lost 2 bases, and 6 bases stayed unmatched. Looked up from germline, CDR1 is LNHNV and CDR2 is YYDKDF (reference sequence). This CDR3 comprises 18 residues.

V and J are TRBV5-1 and TRBJ2-1; 9 nucleotides agree with TRBD1. The CDR3 runs 15 residues. CDR1 SGHRS and CDR2 YFSETQ come from the germline V gene. The J segment lost 7 bases and the V segment lost 5 bases, leaving 10 bases of the junction unmatched. Written as DNA, the CDR3 is TGCGCCAGCAGACAGTGGACAGGGGAGGGGAATGAGCAGTTCTTC. Translated: CASRQWTGEGNEQFF. The full variable domain, its missing parts supplied by reference TRBV5-1 and TRBJ2-1, is KAGVTQTPRYLIKTRGQQVTLSCSPISGHRSVSWYQQTPGQGLQFLFEYFSETQRNKGNFPGRFSGRQFSNSRSEMNVSTLELGDSALYLCASRQWTGEGNEQFFGPGTRLTVL.

The chain combines TRBV5-1 with TRBJ1-1, with D possibly being TRBD1 (6 bases). This CDR3 is 14 amino acids long. The V and J ends lost 0 bases and 4 bases respectively, with 10 bases between them. Germline lookup yields CDR1 SGHRS and CDR2 YFSETQ. CDR3 amino acids: CASSLGMGATEAFF. In nucleotides, the CDR3 is TGCGCCAGCAGCTTGGGTATGGGGGCCACTGAAGCTTTCTTT.

The genes are TRBV27 and TRBJ2-1, with 12 bases aligning to TRBD2. CDR3 size: 17 residues. V shed 5 bases and J 9 bases; nucleotides not matched to a gene: 14. Germline V lookup: CDR1 MNHEY, CDR2 SMNVEV (reference sequence). CDR3 region: CASSPRLAGARETEQFF. The CDR3 DNA reads as TGTGCCAGCAGTCCCCGACTAGCGGGGGCCAGAGAAACTGAGCAGTTCTTC.

This clone was recorded once. This sequence joins TRBV6-1 and TRBJ1-3; D is ambiguous. Germline V lookup: CDR1 MNHNS, CDR2 SASEGT. Trimming removed 3 bases at V and 0 bases at J, with 6 bases between. The CDR3 extends over 14 amino acids. CDR3 amino acids: CASSDTHSGNTIYF. CDR3 bases: TGTGCCAGCAGTGATACACACTCTGGAAACACCATATATTTT.

The chain carries TRBV18 and TRBJ2-3, with 9 bases that match TRBD1. From germline, CDR1 is KGHSH and CDR2 LQKENI. The CDR3 extends over 15 amino acids. Trimming took 8 bases from V and 4 from J; bases not matched to a gene: 10. This CDR3 is CASHSGQGNSDTQYF. For the CDR3, the DNA is TGTGCCAGCCACTCTGGACAGGGGAATTCAGATACGCAGTATTTT.

J is TRBJ1-6 and V is TRBV27, with D perhaps TRBD1 (5 bases). V was shortened by 5 bases and J by 0 bases, with 11 bases between the two germline ends. The CDR3 is made up of 16 amino acids. CDR1 is MNHEY, CDR2 SMNVEV, per germline (reference sequence). CDR3 region: CASSPGIDSYNSPLHF. CDR3 DNA: TGTGCCAGCAGTCCAGGGATAGACTCCTATAATTCACCCCTCCACTTT.

CDR3 bases: TGTGCCAGCAGCTTGAAAGCGGGAGGGGGGGAAAGCAATCAGCCCCAGCATTTT. It codes for CASSLKAGGGESNQPQHF. The chain employs TRBV5-6 and TRBJ1-5; tentatively, D is TRBD1 (6 bases). The CDR3 consists of 18 residues. V was pared by 1 base and J by 1 base, with 18 bases between. Germline V gene sequence: CDR1 SGHDT, CDR2 YYEEEE.

In the case of this clone: A read error may produce the germline difference seen at one junction end. This rearrangement joins TRBV29-1 to TRBJ1-2; no clear D gene. CDR3 length: 8 amino acids. The germline gives CDR1 SQVTM, CDR2 ANQGSEA. CDR3 coding DNA: TGCAGCGTTTCGGACGACTACTTC. Protein sequence: CSVSDDYF. The whole variable domain, filled in from reference TRBV29-1 and TRBJ1-2, reads SAVISQKPSRDICQRGTSLTIQCQVDSQVTMMFWYRQQPGQSLTLIATANQGSEATYESGFVIDKFPISRPNLTFSTLTVSNMSPEDSSIYLCSVSDDYFGSGTRLTVV.

The rearrangement uses TRBV11-2 and TRBJ1-2; tentatively, D is TRBD1 (5 bases). CDR1 and CDR2 (germline): SGHAT, FQNNGV. The CDR3 extends over 14 amino acids. With 3 bases removed from V and 2 bases from J, the gap between germline ends came to 10 bases. CDR3 in DNA: TGTGCCAGCAGCTTGGACGGGGGGAACTATGGCTACACCTTC. This encodes CASSLDGGNYGYTF. Filled out from reference TRBV11-2 and TRBJ1-2, the complete variable domain reads EAGVAQSPRYKIIEKRQSVAFWCNPISGHATLYWYQQILGQGPKLLIQFQNNGVVDDSQLPKDRFSAERLKGVDSTLKIQPAKLEDSAVYLCASSLDGGNYGYTFGSGTRLTVV.

The chain uses TRBV25-1 and TRBJ2-5, with 9 bases lining up with TRBD1. The CDR3 totals 16 residues. J was trimmed by 4 bases and V by 7 bases; bases with no gene match: 13. Germline CDR1 and CDR2: MGHDK and SYGVNS. CDR3 sequence: CASTDSGQGLGETQYF. The CDR3 coding sequence is TGTGCCAGCACAGATAGCGGACAGGGGCTGGGAGAGACCCAGTACTTC.

This clone is a singleton in its sample. J is TRBJ1-1 and V is TRBV25-1; D possibly corresponds to TRBD1 (5 bases). The CDR3 consists of 12 residues. Germline CDR1 reads MGHDK; CDR2 reads SYGVNS. Trimming stripped 11 bases from V and 4 bases from J, with 14 bases between. CDR3 in DNA: TGTGCCTCTGGGGAGGGACGCACTGAAGCTTTCTTT. This sequence encodes CASGEGRTEAFF.

The V gene is TRBV18, the J gene TRBJ2-1; 7 bases fit TRBD2. J was trimmed by 8 bases and V by 2 bases; bases with no gene match: 3. Germline lookup yields CDR1 KGHSH and CDR2 LQKENI. This CDR3 has 13 amino acids. This CDR3 reads CASSPFAGDEQFF. The CDR3 DNA sequence: TGTGCCAGCTCACCATTCGCGGGGGATGAGCAGTTCTTC.

The count of this clone is one. V is TRBV12-5 and J is TRBJ1-1; tentative D call: TRBD1 (6 bases). CDR3 length: 16 residues. V was shortened by 1 base and J by 6 bases, with 18 bases between the two germline ends. CDR1 is LGHNT, CDR2 FRNRAP, per germline. The CDR3 coding sequence is TGTGCTAGTGGTTTGGGCGAGGGGACAAGGGGCGCTGAAGCTTTCTTT. It encodes CASGLGEGTRGAEAFF.

The chain couples TRBV29-1 to TRBJ1-2; D is ambiguous. This CDR3 has 11 residues. Trimming removed 3 bases from V and 4 bases from J, with 6 bases in between. Germline CDR1 SQVTM, CDR2 ANQGSEA. CDR3 bases: TGCAGCGTTGAGGCCTTCTATGGCTACACCTTC. It encodes CSVEAFYGYTF.

The chain uses TRBV6-1 and TRBJ1-2; the match to TRBD1 covers 10 bases. The germline CDR1 and CDR2 sequences are MNHNS and SASEGT. J gave up 4 bases and V 2 bases, and 4 bases lay outside the gene matches. The CDR3 is 15 residues long. The DNA of the CDR3 is TGTGCCAGCAGTGAATTCAGGACAGGGGGCTATGGCTACACCTTC. It encodes CASSEFRTGGYGYTF.

This rearrangement joins TRBV14 to TRBJ2-2, with 7 bases identical to TRBD1. J lost 3 bases, V lost 1 base, and 11 bases had no gene match. The CDR3 loop spans 18 amino acids. The germline CDR1 and CDR2 sequences are SGHDN and FVKESK. The CDR3 DNA reads as TGTGCCAGCAGCCAAGCCGACAGGGTCGTTTTCGACACCGGGGAGCTGTTTTTT. Its protein product is CASSQADRVVFDTGELFF.

J is TRBJ2-2 and V is TRBV5-6; no reliable D call. The V gene's germline CDR1 is SGHDT and CDR2 YYEEEE. This CDR3 spans 13 amino acids. V lost 4 bases to trimming and J lost 6 bases, with 10 bases between them. DNA for the CDR3: TGTGCCAGCAGCCCCTACCGTCCCGGGGAGCTGTTTTTT. The encoded protein is CASSPYRPGELFF.

The V gene is TRBV2, the J gene TRBJ2-7; TRBD2 aligns across 8 bases. Losses at the gene ends were 0 bases for V and 4 bases for J; bases not matched to a gene: 14. The CDR3 consists of 18 residues. Germline values: CDR1 SNHLY, CDR2 FYNNEI. CDR3 bases: TGTGCCAGCAGTGAAGCAAAGCCGGGAGCGGGGGTTATATACGAGCAGTACTTC. Translating it yields CASSEAKPGAGVIYEQYF.

The chain combines TRBV29-1 with TRBJ1-1; no firm D call. CDR3 length: 11 residues. V was pared by 5 bases and J by 1 base, with 5 bases between. Germline V CDR1 and CDR2: SQVTM, ANQGSEA. The CDR3 coding sequence is TGCAGCGTTCAGGCGAACACTGAAGCTTTCTTT. This encodes CSVQANTEAFF.

In this sample, this clone turned up once. This chain uses TRBV6-5 with TRBJ1-2; D perhaps matches TRBD1 (5 bases). Trimming shortened V by 0 bases and J by 8 bases, and 13 bases separated the two germline ends. This CDR3 is built from 14 residues. The germline CDR1 and CDR2 sequences are MNHEY and SVGAGI. The CDR3 region is CASSYSKAGRGYTF. CDR3 in DNA: TGTGCCAGCAGTTACTCGAAGGCAGGGAGGGGCTACACCTTC.

The chain recombines TRBV18 with TRBJ1-2; TRBD1 agrees at 9 bases. Unmatched junction bases numbered 11, after V lost 2 bases and J lost 4 bases. The CDR3 sequence is 17 residues long. Per the germline V gene, CDR1 is KGHSH and CDR2 is LQKENI. CDR3 region: CASSPIGQGKNSYGYTF. The DNA of the CDR3 is TGTGCCAGCTCACCAATAGGACAGGGGAAGAACAGCTATGGCTACACCTTC.

V usage is TRBV19 and J usage is TRBJ1-1, with TRBD1 identical over 10 bases. There are 15 residues in the CDR3. Trimming at V came to 7 bases and at J to 0 bases, leaving 5 bases not matched to a gene. CDR1 is LNHDA, CDR2 SQIVND, per germline (reference sequence). The CDR3 region has the DNA TGTGCCAGTACTGACAGGGGGCGTTTGAACACTGAAGCTTTCTTT. Amino acid sequence: CASTDRGRLNTEAFF.

This chain connects TRBV7-8 to TRBJ1-1; tentatively, D is TRBD1 (6 bases). Trimming pared 4 bases from V and 5 bases from J, leaving 11 bases between. The CDR3 is 13 amino acids. Per germline, CDR1 SGHVS and CDR2 FQNEAQ. The CDR3 spells CASSSTGFTEAFF. CDR3 in DNA: TGTGCCAGCAGCTCAACAGGGTTTACTGAAGCTTTCTTT.

This chain links TRBV29-1 with TRBJ2-2; 7 bases line up with TRBD2. Germline lookup yields CDR1 SQVTM and CDR2 ANQGSEA. The junction had 2 bases not matched to a gene; V was cut back by 7 bases and J by 3 bases. The CDR3 runs 12 residues. In DNA form, the CDR3 reads TGCAGCGGGGGGGGGTACACCGGGGAGCTGTTTTTT. Translating it yields CSGGGYTGELFF.

The rearrangement joins TRBV18 to TRBJ1-3; TRBD1 might be the D (5 bases). CDR3 length: 16 residues. Germline V lookup: CDR1 KGHSH, CDR2 LQKENI. V was trimmed by 2 bases and J by 0 bases, leaving 11 bases between them. The CDR3 DNA is TGTGCCAGCTCACCAAATCCCAGGGACTCTGGAAACACCATATATTTT. Residues: CASSPNPRDSGNTIYF.